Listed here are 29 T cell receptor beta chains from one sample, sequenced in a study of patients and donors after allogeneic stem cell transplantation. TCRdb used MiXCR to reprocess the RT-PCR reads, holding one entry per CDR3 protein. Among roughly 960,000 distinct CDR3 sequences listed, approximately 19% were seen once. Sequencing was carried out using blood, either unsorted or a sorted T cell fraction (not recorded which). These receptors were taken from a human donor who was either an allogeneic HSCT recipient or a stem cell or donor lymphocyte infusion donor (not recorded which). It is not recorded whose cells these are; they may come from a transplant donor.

CDR3 sequence: CASGDRGPQETQYF. The CDR3 DNA is TGTGCTAGTGGTGACAGGGGCCCGCAAGAGACCCAGTACTTC. The V gene is TRBV12-5, the J gene TRBJ2-5; 8 nucleotides line up with TRBD1. Losses at the gene ends were 5 bases for V and 2 bases for J; bases not matched to a gene: 4. The CDR3 runs 14 residues. Germline loops: CDR1 LGHNT, CDR2 FRNRAP.

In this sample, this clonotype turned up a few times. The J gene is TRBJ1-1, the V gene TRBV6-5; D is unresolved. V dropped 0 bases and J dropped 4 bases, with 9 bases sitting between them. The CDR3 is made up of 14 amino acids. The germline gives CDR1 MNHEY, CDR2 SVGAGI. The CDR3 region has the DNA TGTGCCAGCAGTTACTCGGGGAGACTCACTGAAGCTTTCTTT. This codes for CASSYSGRLTEAFF.

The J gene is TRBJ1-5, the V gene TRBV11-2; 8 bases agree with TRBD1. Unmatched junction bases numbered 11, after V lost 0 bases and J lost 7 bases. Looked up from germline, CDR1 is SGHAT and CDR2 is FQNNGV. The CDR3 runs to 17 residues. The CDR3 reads CASSLEGRTGLGQPQHF. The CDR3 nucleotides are TGTGCCAGCAGCTTAGAAGGGAGGACAGGGCTTGGACAGCCCCAGCATTTT.

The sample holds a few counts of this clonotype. The CDR3 protein is CSATYGQGLVEAFF. CDR3 DNA sequence: TGCAGTGCTACCTACGGACAGGGCTTAGTAGAAGCTTTCTTT. The V gene is TRBV20-1, the J gene TRBJ1-1; TRBD1 matches at 8 bases. Germline CDR1 and CDR2: DFQATT and SNEGSKA (reference sequence). The CDR3 contains 14 residues. V lost 4 bases to trimming and J lost 8 bases; unmatched junction nucleotides: 12.

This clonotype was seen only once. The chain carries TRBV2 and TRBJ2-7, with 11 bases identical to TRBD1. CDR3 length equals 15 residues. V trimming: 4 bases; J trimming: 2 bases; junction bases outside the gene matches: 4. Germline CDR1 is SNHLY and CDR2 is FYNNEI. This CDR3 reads CASSVTGQGAYEQYF. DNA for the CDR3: TGTGCCAGCAGTGTAACGGGACAGGGGGCCTACGAGCAGTACTTC.

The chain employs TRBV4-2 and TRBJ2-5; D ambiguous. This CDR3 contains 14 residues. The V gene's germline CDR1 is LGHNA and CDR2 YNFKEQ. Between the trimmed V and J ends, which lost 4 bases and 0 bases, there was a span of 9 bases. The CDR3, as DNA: TGTGCCAGCAGCCCGGATTTGTACCAAGAGACCCAGTACTTC. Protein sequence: CASSPDLYQETQYF.

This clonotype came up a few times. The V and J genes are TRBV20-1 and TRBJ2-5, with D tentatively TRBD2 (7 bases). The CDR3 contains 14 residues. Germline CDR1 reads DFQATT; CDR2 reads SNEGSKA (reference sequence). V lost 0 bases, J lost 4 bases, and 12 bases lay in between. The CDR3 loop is CSARDWGGRETQYF. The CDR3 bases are TGCAGTGCTAGAGATTGGGGGGGGCGAGAGACCCAGTACTTC.

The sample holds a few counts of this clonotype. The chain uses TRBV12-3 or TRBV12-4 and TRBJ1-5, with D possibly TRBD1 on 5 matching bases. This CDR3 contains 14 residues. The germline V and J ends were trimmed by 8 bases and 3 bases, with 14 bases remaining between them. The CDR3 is CASCRNRPNQPQHF. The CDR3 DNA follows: TGTGCCAGCTGTAGGAACAGGCCCAATCAGCCCCAGCATTTT.

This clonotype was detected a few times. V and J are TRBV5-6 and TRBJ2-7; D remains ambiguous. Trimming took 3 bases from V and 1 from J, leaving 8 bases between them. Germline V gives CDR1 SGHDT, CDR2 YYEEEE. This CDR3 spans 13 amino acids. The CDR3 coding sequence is TGTGCCAGCAGCTCTTGGGGATCCTACGAGCAGTACTTC. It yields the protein CASSSWGSYEQYF.

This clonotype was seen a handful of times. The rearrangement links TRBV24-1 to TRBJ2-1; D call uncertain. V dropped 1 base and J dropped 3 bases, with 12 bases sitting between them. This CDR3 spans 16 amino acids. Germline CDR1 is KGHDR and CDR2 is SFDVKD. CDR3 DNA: TGTGCCACCAGTGATTTTAGTAGTACGGGCTACAATGAGCAGTTCTTC. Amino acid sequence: CATSDFSSTGYNEQFF.

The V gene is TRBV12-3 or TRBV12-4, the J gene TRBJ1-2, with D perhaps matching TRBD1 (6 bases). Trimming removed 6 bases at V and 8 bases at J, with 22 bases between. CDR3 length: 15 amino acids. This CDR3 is CASRGLDSGTDGYTF. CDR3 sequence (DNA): TGTGCCAGCAGGGGGCTGGACAGTGGTACGGACGGCTACACCTTC.

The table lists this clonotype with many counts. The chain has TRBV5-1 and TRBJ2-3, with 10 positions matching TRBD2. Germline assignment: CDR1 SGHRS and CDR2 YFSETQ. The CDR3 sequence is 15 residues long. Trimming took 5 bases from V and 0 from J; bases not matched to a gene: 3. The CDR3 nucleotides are TGCGCCAGCAGAATTAGCGGGGGGAGCACAGATACGCAGTATTTT. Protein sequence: CASRISGGSTDTQYF.

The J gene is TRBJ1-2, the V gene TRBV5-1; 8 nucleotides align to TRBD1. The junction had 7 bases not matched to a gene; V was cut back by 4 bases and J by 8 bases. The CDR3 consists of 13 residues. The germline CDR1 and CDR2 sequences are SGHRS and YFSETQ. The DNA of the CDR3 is TGCGCCAGCAGCGCGGACAGGGTGGAAGGCTACACCTTC. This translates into CASSADRVEGYTF.

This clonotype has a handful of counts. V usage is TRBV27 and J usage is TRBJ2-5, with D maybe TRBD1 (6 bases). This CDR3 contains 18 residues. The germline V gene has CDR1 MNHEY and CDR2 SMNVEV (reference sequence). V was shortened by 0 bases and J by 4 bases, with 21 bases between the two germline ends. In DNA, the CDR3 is TGTGCCAGCAGTTTATCGGGACCGGGACATCAAGCAGTAGAGACCCAGTACTTC. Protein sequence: CASSLSGPGHQAVETQYF.

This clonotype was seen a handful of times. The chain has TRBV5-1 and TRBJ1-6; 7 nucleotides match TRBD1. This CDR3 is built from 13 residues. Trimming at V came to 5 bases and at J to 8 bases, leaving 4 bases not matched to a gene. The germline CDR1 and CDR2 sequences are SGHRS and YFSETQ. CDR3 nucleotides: TGCGCCAGCAGGCAGGGGGAGGATTCACCCCTCCACTTT. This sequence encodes CASRQGEDSPLHF.

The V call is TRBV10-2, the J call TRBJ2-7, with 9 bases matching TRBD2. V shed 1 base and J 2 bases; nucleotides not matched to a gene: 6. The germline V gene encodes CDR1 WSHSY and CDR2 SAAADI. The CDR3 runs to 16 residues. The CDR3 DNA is TGCGCCAGCAGTGAGTTTGGTAGCGGGAGCCCCTACGAGCAGTACTTC. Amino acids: CASSEFGSGSPYEQYF.

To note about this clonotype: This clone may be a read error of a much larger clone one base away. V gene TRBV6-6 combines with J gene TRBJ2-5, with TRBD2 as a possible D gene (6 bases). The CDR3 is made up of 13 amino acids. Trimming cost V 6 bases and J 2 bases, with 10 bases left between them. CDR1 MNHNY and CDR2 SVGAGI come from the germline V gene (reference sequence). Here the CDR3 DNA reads TGTGCCAGCAGCTCCCGGGAGCAAGAGACCCAGTACTTC. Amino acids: CASSSREQETQYF.

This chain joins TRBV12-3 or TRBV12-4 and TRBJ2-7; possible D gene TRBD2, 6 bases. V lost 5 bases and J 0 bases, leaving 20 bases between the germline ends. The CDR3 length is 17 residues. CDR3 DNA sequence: TGTGCCAGCAGTGGTACTTTACGGACTACCCTCTCCTACGAGCAGTACTTC. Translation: CASSGTLRTTLSYEQYF.

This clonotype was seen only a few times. Here the CDR3 reads CASSSPTSGRADDTQYF. The CDR3 DNA sequence: TGCGCCAGCAGCTCGCCCACTAGCGGGAGGGCCGATGATACGCAGTATTTT. The V and J genes are TRBV5-1 and TRBJ2-3; TRBD2 agrees at 13 bases. Unmatched junction bases numbered 10, after V lost 3 bases and J lost 6 bases. The germline V gene encodes CDR1 SGHRS and CDR2 YFSETQ. CDR3 length: 17 residues.

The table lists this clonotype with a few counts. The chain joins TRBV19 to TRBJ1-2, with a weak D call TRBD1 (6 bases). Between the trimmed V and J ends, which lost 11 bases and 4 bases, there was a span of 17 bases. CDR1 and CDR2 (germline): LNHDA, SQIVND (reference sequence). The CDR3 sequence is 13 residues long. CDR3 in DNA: TGTGCCTCTACCGGGGGGCGCGGCTATGGCTACACCTTC. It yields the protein CASTGGRGYGYTF.

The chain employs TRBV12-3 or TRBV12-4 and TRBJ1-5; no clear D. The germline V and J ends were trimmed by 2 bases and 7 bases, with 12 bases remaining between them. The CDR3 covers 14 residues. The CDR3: CASSLTPRGQPQHF. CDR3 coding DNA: TGTGCCAGCAGTTTAACTCCCAGAGGGCAGCCCCAGCATTTT.

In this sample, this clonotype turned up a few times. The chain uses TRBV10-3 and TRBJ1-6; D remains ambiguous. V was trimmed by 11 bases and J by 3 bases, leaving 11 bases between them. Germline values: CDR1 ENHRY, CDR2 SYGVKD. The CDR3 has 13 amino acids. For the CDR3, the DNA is TGTGCCGTAGGATCCGGCTATAATTCACCCCTCCACTTT. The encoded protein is CAVGSGYNSPLHF.

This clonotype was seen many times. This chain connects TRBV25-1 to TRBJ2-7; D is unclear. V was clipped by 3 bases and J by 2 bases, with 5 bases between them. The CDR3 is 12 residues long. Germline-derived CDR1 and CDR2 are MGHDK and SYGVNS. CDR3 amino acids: CASSESTYEQYF. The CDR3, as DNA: TGTGCCAGCAGTGAGTCTACCTACGAGCAGTACTTC.

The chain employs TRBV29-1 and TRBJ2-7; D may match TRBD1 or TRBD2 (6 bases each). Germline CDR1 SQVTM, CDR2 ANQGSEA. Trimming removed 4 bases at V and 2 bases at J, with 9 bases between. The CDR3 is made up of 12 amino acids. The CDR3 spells CSVGRGAYEQYF. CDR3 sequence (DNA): TGCAGCGTTGGAAGGGGGGCCTACGAGCAGTACTTC.

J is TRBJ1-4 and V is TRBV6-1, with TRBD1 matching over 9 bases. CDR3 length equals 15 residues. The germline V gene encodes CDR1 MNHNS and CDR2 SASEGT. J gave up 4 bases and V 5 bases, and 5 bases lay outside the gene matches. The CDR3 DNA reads TGTGCCAGCAGTCGCCGGGACAGGGATAATGAAAAACTGTTTTTT. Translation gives CASSRRDRDNEKLFF.

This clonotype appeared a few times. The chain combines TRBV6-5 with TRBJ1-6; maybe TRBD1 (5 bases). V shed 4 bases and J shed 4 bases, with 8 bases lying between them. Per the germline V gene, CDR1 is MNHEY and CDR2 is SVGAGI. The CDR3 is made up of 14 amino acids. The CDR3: CASSWGRYNSPLHF. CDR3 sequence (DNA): TGTGCCAGCAGTTGGGGACGGTATAATTCACCCCTCCACTTT.

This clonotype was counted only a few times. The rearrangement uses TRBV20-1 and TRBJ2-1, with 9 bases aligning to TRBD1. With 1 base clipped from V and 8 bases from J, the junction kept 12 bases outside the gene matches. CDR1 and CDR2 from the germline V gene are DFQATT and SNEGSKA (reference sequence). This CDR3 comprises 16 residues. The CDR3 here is CSARATGTGNIYEQFF. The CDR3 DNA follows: TGCAGTGCTAGAGCAACCGGGACAGGGAACATCTATGAGCAGTTCTTC.

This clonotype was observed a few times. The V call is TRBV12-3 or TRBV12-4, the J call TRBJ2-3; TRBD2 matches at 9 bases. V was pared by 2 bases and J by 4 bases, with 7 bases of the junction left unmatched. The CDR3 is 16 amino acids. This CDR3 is CASSLKAGGSADTQYF. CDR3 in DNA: TGTGCCAGCAGTTTAAAAGCGGGGGGTTCGGCAGATACGCAGTATTTT.

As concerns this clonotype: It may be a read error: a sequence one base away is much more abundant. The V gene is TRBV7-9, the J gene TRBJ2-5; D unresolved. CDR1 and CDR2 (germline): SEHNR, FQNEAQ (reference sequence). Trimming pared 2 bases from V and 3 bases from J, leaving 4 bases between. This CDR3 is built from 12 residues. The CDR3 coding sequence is TGTGCCAGCAGCTTAATGGAAGAGACCCAGTACTTC. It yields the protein CASSLMEETQYF.